Following are 24 T cell receptor beta chains from one sample sequenced in a study of blood T cell repertoires in COVID-19. Clones were read by immunoSEQ multiplex PCR, and TCRdb kept only the in-frame ones, dropping some. This table has about 270,000 clones, around nine tenths appearing once. Sequences were obtained from peripheral blood. Every receptor here comes from a man aged 35-49 years with active or convalescent COVID-19.

This rearrangement joins TRBV5-1 to TRBJ2-3, with D tentatively TRBD1 (6 bases). CDR1 SGHRS and CDR2 YFSETQ come from the germline V gene. V was pared by 4 bases and J by 2 bases, with 14 bases between. This CDR3 is 15 amino acids long. The CDR3 is CASSQQGPPTDTQYF. The CDR3 nucleotides read TGCGCCAGCAGCCAACAGGGACCCCCCACAGATACGCAGTATTTT.

The rearrangement links TRBV25-1 to TRBJ1-5; a possible D gene is TRBD1 (6 bases). Germline V gives CDR1 MGHDK, CDR2 SYGVNS. V lost 8 bases and J lost 4, with 18 bases in between. The CDR3 is 15 residues long. This chain's CDR3 is CASSPQGFSNQPQHF. In nucleotides, the CDR3 is TGTGCCAGCTCCCCCCAGGGGTTTTCAAATCAGCCCCAGCATTTT.

This clone has only a few counts. This chain connects TRBV11-2 to TRBJ2-1, with D uncertain. The germline V gene encodes CDR1 SGHAT and CDR2 FQNNGV. The CDR3 has 14 residues. The V gene lost 0 bases and the J gene lost 4 bases, with 7 bases spanning the gap. CDR3 protein: CASSLERLYNEQFF. The CDR3 DNA reads as TGTGCCAGCAGCTTAGAACGTCTATACAATGAGCAGTTCTTC.

The genes are TRBV7-3 and TRBJ2-1, with D possibly matching TRBD2 (5 bases). This CDR3 has 16 residues. Trimming cost V 0 bases and J 3 bases, with 12 bases left between them. CDR1 and CDR2 from the germline V gene are SGHTA and FQGTGA. CDR3 in DNA: TGTGCCAGCAGCTTAACCGGGCGGGCCTACTACAATGAGCAGTTCTTC. Protein: CASSLTGRAYYNEQFF.

CDR3 sequence (DNA): TGTGCCAGCAGTCCCAGCGGGACCTTGTCCTACGAGCAGTACTTC. Amino acids: CASSPSGTLSYEQYF. This chain joins TRBV9 and TRBJ2-7; the match to TRBD2 covers 7 bases. Germline-derived CDR1 and CDR2 are SGDLS and YYNGEE. The CDR3 is made up of 15 amino acids. Germline trimming cut 5 bases from V and 1 base from J; bases unmatched to any gene: 9. The variable domain in full, completed from reference TRBV9 and TRBJ2-7, reads DSGVTQTPKHLITATGQRVTLRCSPRSGDLSVYWYQQSLDQGLQFLIQYYNGEERAKGNILERFSAQQFPDLHSELNLSSLELGDSALYFCASSPSGTLSYEQYFGPGTRLTVT.

The chain carries TRBV6-5 and TRBJ1-1; D may be TRBD1 (5 bases). This CDR3 has 14 residues. Germline V gene lookup returns CDR1 MNHEY and CDR2 SVGAGI. V lost 2 bases and J lost 2, with 9 bases in between. The CDR3 DNA sequence: TGTGCCAGCAGTTACCTTCGGACAAACACTGAAGCTTTCTTT. Translation gives CASSYLRTNTEAFF.

This rearrangement joins TRBV6-5 to TRBJ2-7; 7 nucleotides match TRBD2. The germline CDR1 and CDR2 sequences are MNHEY and SVGAGI. CDR3 length equals 14 residues. J was trimmed by 2 bases and V by 6 bases; bases with no gene match: 7. Written as DNA, the CDR3 is TGTGCCAGCAGCGCCGTAGCGGGCCCCTACGAGCAGTACTTC. As protein: CASSAVAGPYEQYF.

Here the CDR3 DNA reads TGTGCCAGCAGCTTAGCGGGAGGGCCGCACGGGGAGCTGTTTTTT. This encodes CASSLAGGPHGELFF. The chain uses TRBV9 and TRBJ2-2, with 11 bases lining up with TRBD2. The J segment lost 7 bases and the V segment lost 4 bases, leaving 6 bases of the junction unmatched. There are 15 residues in the CDR3. Germline CDR1 is SGDLS and CDR2 is YYNGEE.

The chain couples TRBV5-5 to TRBJ1-2; possibly TRBD1 for D (5 bases). V lost 5 bases and J lost 4, with 24 bases in between. The CDR3 contains 17 residues. CDR1 and CDR2 from the germline V gene are SGHKS and YYEKEE (reference sequence). DNA for the CDR3: TGTGCCAGCAGTCGCCCAGGGACTCCTGCTATCGGCTATGGCTACACCTTC. Translating it yields CASSRPGTPAIGYGYTF. The variable domain in full, with the rest retrieved from reference TRBV5-5 and TRBJ1-2, is DAGVTQSPTHLIKTRGQQVTLRCSPISGHKSVSWYQQVLGQGPQFIFQYYEKEERGRGNFPDRFSARQFPNYSSELNVNALLLGDSALYLCASSRPGTPAIGYGYTFGSGTRLTVV.

This clone was seen just once. J is TRBJ1-2 and V is TRBV6-6; 8 positions match TRBD1. There are 14 residues in the CDR3. Germline CDR1 reads MNHNY; CDR2 reads SVGAGI (reference sequence). V lost 2 bases, J lost 8 bases, and 7 bases stayed unmatched. In DNA form, the CDR3 reads TGTGCCAGCAGTTACAAGAGGACAGGGTGGGGCTACACCTTC. As protein: CASSYKRTGWGYTF.

V is TRBV20-1 and J is TRBJ1-6; D remains unclear. Germline assignment: CDR1 DFQATT and CDR2 SNEGSKA (reference sequence). V dropped 3 bases and J dropped 14 bases, with 11 bases sitting between them. The CDR3 covers 11 residues. Here the CDR3 reads CSASDWQALHF. The CDR3 DNA is TGCAGTGCTAGTGATTGGCAGGCCCTCCACTTT.

The J gene is TRBJ2-5, the V gene TRBV7-9, with 7 bases identical to TRBD2. From germline, CDR1 is SEHNR and CDR2 FQNEAQ (reference sequence). V lost 2 bases, J lost 2 bases, and 2 bases stayed unmatched. CDR3 size: 14 residues. In DNA, the CDR3 is TGTGCCAGCAGCTTACTACTAGCGCAAGAGACCCAGTACTTC. Its protein is CASSLLLAQETQYF.

The rearrangement links TRBV28 to TRBJ1-3; perhaps TRBD1 as D (6 bases). This CDR3 spans 16 amino acids. Trimming took off 4 bases at V and 0 bases at J, with 13 bases between the two ends. Germline lookup yields CDR1 MDHEN and CDR2 SYDVKM. DNA of the CDR3: TGTGCCAGCAGTTCCCCCGGGGGGCGCTCTGGAAACACCATATATTTT. Protein: CASSSPGGRSGNTIYF.

This clone turned up a few times. This chain connects TRBV3-1 (or the pseudogene TRBV3-2) to TRBJ1-2; 8 bases are shared with TRBD1. The ends lost 1 base at V and 2 bases at J; junction bases unmatched: 6. This CDR3 is built from 16 residues. From germline, CDR1 is LGHDT and CDR2 YNNKEL (reference sequence). CDR3 DNA: TGTGCCAGCAGCCAAGGGGTCCGACAGGGGAACTATGGCTACACCTTC. Its protein product is CASSQGVRQGNYGYTF.

The DNA of the CDR3 is TGTGCCACCGTGAGGGATGTGACGAACACTGAAGCTTTCTTT. Translating it yields CATVRDVTNTEAFF. The chain uses TRBV6-6 and TRBJ1-1; unclear D gene. The length of the CDR3 is 14 residues. CDR1 and CDR2 (germline): MNHNY, SVGAGI (reference sequence). V was trimmed by 10 bases and J by 1 base, leaving 16 bases between them.

This sequence joins TRBV2 and TRBJ2-3; tentatively, D is TRBD1 (6 bases). Germline CDR1 and CDR2: SNHLY and FYNNEI. V was trimmed by 7 bases and J by 4 bases, leaving 18 bases between them. The CDR3 totals 15 residues. CDR3 in DNA: TGTGCCAGCACCGAACGGGGCCAGGGGTCAGATACGCAGTATTTT. This encodes CASTERGQGSDTQYF.

This clone appeared a few times. The chain combines TRBV15 with TRBJ2-7; 10 positions match TRBD1. The CDR3 has 15 residues. J gave up 3 bases and V 0 bases, and 2 bases lay outside the gene matches. CDR1 and CDR2 (germline): LNHNV, YYDKDF (reference sequence). CDR3 in amino acids: CATSREGQGIYEQYF. The CDR3 DNA reads as TGTGCCACCAGCAGAGAGGGACAGGGGATCTACGAGCAGTACTTC.

The rearrangement uses TRBV24-1 and TRBJ2-3; tentative D call: TRBD1 (7 bases). The CDR3 runs to 14 residues. Trimming took off 10 bases at V and 2 bases at J, with 15 bases between the two ends. CDR1 is KGHDR, CDR2 SFDVKD, per germline. The CDR3 DNA follows: TGTGCCACGGGCGGGACAGACTTCACAGATACGCAGTATTTT. Translating it yields CATGGTDFTDTQYF.

This clone was observed once. The same CDR3 is also encoded by other DNA sequences in this sample. The V and J genes are TRBV9 and TRBJ2-7; maybe TRBD1 (6 bases). The CDR3 is 13 amino acids. Germline V lookup: CDR1 SGDLS, CDR2 YYNGEE. V was shortened by 3 bases and J by 6 bases, with 13 bases between the two germline ends. CDR3 protein: CASSAGVASEQYF. The CDR3 bases are TGTGCCAGCAGCGCAGGGGTAGCATCCGAGCAGTACTTC.

The gene calls are TRBV29-1 and TRBJ2-1; D unresolved. Germline V gene sequence: CDR1 SQVTM, CDR2 ANQGSEA. The CDR3 loop spans 14 amino acids. V gave up 0 bases and J gave up 9 bases, with 15 bases separating them. The CDR3 DNA is TGCAGCGTTGAAGAGGGCAGGATCTCCCCTGAGCAGTTCTTC. This codes for CSVEEGRISPEQFF.

The rearrangement links TRBV5-1 to TRBJ1-1; a possible D gene is TRBD1 (5 bases). Trimming took off 0 bases at V and 3 bases at J, with 12 bases between the two ends. The V gene's germline CDR1 is SGHRS and CDR2 YFSETQ. CDR3 length: 15 residues. This CDR3 is CASSLAGRVDTEAFF. As DNA, the CDR3 is TGCGCCAGCAGCTTGGCCGGCAGGGTGGACACTGAAGCTTTCTTT.

V usage is TRBV7-9 and J usage is TRBJ2-2; 8 bases match TRBD1. The trim removed 6 bases at V and 5 bases at J, leaving 5 bases unmatched. The CDR3 extends over 14 amino acids. Germline CDR1 and CDR2: SEHNR and FQNEAQ (reference sequence). This chain's CDR3 is CASRTTGETGELFF. The CDR3 DNA reads as TGTGCCAGCAGAACGACAGGGGAAACCGGGGAGCTGTTTTTT.

The chain employs TRBV3-1 (or the pseudogene TRBV3-2) and TRBJ1-1; D gene ambiguous. The CDR3 extends over 12 amino acids. V was shortened by 8 bases and J by 3 bases, with 10 bases between the two germline ends. Germline CDR1 and CDR2: LGHDT and YNNKEL (reference sequence). The CDR3 DNA is TGTGCCAGCGGGGAGTTGGACACTGAAGCTTTCTTT. Translating it yields CASGELDTEAFF.

This chain uses TRBV5-4 with TRBJ1-3; D is uncertain. Germline V gene lookup returns CDR1 SGHNT and CDR2 YYREEE (reference sequence). The CDR3 is made up of 16 amino acids. V was pared by 4 bases and J by 0 bases, with 14 bases between. The DNA of the CDR3 is TGTGCCAGCAGCCCTCTCCCCGACAACTCTGGAAACACCATATATTTT. Translated: CASSPLPDNSGNTIYF.